This T cell receptor beta chain is from a study of metastatic and nonmetastatic thyroid tumors. For the study at large: Repertoires from blood and tumor or nodule tissue of malignant and benign thyroid patients were compared.

Nobody among the patients had been given any treatment before thyroid surgery. Germline assignment: CDR1 SGHTA and CDR2 FQGNSA. The CDR3 contains 11 residues. Trimming cost V 1 base and J 3 bases, with 1 base left between them. There are many counts of this clone. In the study's own analysis: Clinicopathological groups of papillary thyroid cancer showed CDR3 differences that were used to build a distant-metastasis classifier. TCRdb reprocessed the PCR reads via MiXCR. The V and J calls follow TCRdb's processing rather than the paper's. The table has over 20,000 clones, 25% to 30% seen once. The specimen sequenced was blood. The chain recombines TRBV7-2 with TRBJ2-7; D ambiguous. This receptor was obtained from a female donor with papillary thyroid cancer or a benign thyroid nodule (not recorded which). Some clones in this sample may be carry-over from other donors' samples. CDR3 DNA sequence: TGTGCCAGCAGCTTAGACTACGAGCAGTACTTC. Its protein is CASSLDYEQYF.